A single sample gave rise to the 15 T cell receptor beta chains below, sequenced in a study of blood T cell repertoires in COVID-19. The table came from immunoSEQ multiplex PCR; TCRdb's copy has only in-frame clones and leaves some out. Found here are around 100,000 clones, around 92% of them singletons; the top ten hold around 3.8%. The source material was peripheral blood. Receptors originate from an older woman with acute or convalescent COVID-19.

The chain joins TRBV28 to TRBJ1-2, with 12 bases that match TRBD1. This CDR3 is built from 19 residues. The V segment lost 6 bases and the J segment 4 bases; nucleotides outside the gene matches: 18. The germline V gene has CDR1 MDHEN and CDR2 SYDVKM. CDR3 DNA: TGTGCCAGCAGCCAGCCTTACGGGACAGGGGGCTTCATTAGCTATGGCTACACCTTC. Translation gives CASSQPYGTGGFISYGYTF.

This chain connects TRBV19 to TRBJ2-1; D unclear. Trimming stripped 2 bases from V and 3 bases from J, with 8 bases between. The length of the CDR3 is 14 residues. The V gene's germline CDR1 is LNHDA and CDR2 SQIVND (reference sequence). The CDR3 spells CASSILDNYNEQFF. The DNA of the CDR3 is TGTGCCAGTAGTATATTAGACAACTACAATGAGCAGTTCTTC.

The gene calls are TRBV30 and TRBJ1-6, with D possibly being TRBD1 (5 bases). The CDR3 is 17 amino acids. The germline CDR1 and CDR2 sequences are GTSNPN and SVGIG (reference sequence). The V gene lost 4 bases and the J gene lost 8 bases, with 24 bases spanning the gap. Here the CDR3 reads CAWTPGGVALTHSPLHF. The CDR3 nucleotides are TGTGCCTGGACCCCGGGGGGGGTCGCTCTTACCCATTCACCCCTCCACTTT.

The rearrangement links TRBV19 to TRBJ2-2; TRBD1 is a possible D gene (5 bases). Trimming took 6 bases from V and 1 from J, leaving 15 bases between them. This CDR3 is built from 16 residues. Germline V gene data show CDR1 as LNHDA and CDR2 as SQIVND (reference sequence). The chain's CDR3 is CASRGRADRNTGELFF. For the CDR3, the DNA is TGTGCCAGTAGGGGCAGGGCCGACCGGAACACCGGGGAGCTGTTTTTT.

The rearrangement uses TRBV7-9 and TRBJ2-7, with 9 bases lining up with TRBD2. Germline CDR1 reads SEHNR; CDR2 reads FQNEAQ (reference sequence). This CDR3 spans 15 amino acids. The trim removed 6 bases at V and 0 bases at J, leaving 6 bases unmatched. CDR3 in amino acids: CASSQSGGTSYEQYV. The CDR3 nucleotides are TGTGCCAGCAGTCAAAGCGGGGGGACCTCCTACGAGCAGTACGTC.

V and J are TRBV15 and TRBJ1-5; D is perhaps TRBD1 (5 bases). The germline CDR1 and CDR2 sequences are LNHNV and YYDKDF (reference sequence). Trimming took 0 bases from V and 10 from J, leaving 10 bases between them. The length of the CDR3 is 13 residues. CDR3 sequence reads: CATSRDQGTPQHF. The CDR3 DNA reads TGTGCCACCAGCAGAGATCAGGGAACCCCCCAGCATTTT.

The gene calls are TRBV10-3 and TRBJ2-7; D might be TRBD2 (5 bases). Between the trimmed V and J ends, which lost 3 bases and 5 bases, there was a span of 8 bases. The CDR3 runs 12 residues. Germline V gene lookup returns CDR1 ENHRY and CDR2 SYGVKD. This chain's CDR3 is CAISEEGHEQYF. The CDR3 DNA reads as TGTGCCATCAGTGAAGAGGGCCACGAGCAGTACTTC.

This chain links TRBV28 with TRBJ1-4; no firm D call. Trimming took off 4 bases at V and 7 bases at J, with 13 bases between the two ends. This CDR3 comprises 14 residues. Germline V CDR1 and CDR2: MDHEN, SYDVKM. The DNA for the CDR3 is TGTGCCAGCAGTTGGGCCTCCGAGAGTGAAAAACTGTTTTTT. This translates into CASSWASESEKLFF.

The chain links TRBV18 to TRBJ1-4, with unresolved D. This CDR3 is built from 13 residues. Trimming removed 4 bases from V and 5 bases from J, with 8 bases in between. Per the germline V gene, CDR1 is KGHSH and CDR2 is LQKENI. This chain's CDR3 is CASSRGLNEKLFF. CDR3 nucleotide sequence: TGTGCCAGCTCACGAGGCCTGAATGAAAAACTGTTTTTT.

The V and J genes are TRBV12-3 or TRBV12-4 and TRBJ2-1; the D is unclear. Trimming took off 7 bases at V and 5 bases at J, with 9 bases between the two ends. The CDR3 sequence is 12 residues long. The CDR3 loop reads CASTLSDNEQFF. The DNA of the CDR3 is TGTGCCAGCACTTTGTCGGACAATGAGCAGTTCTTC.

V is TRBV5-4 and J is TRBJ1-2, with 8 nucleotides matching TRBD1. Germline CDR1 is SGHNT and CDR2 is YYREEE (reference sequence). The CDR3 sequence is 13 residues long. The V and J ends lost 2 bases and 8 bases, in that order; junction bases with no gene match: 5. The CDR3 sequence: CASSLGQGGGYTF. DNA of the CDR3: TGTGCCAGCAGCTTAGGACAGGGAGGCGGCTACACCTTC.

V and J are TRBV27 and TRBJ2-3; the match to TRBD1 covers 7 bases. V dropped 2 bases and J dropped 4; count of bases not matched to a gene: 3. In germline, CDR1 is MNHEY, CDR2 SMNVEV (reference sequence). The CDR3 consists of 14 residues. The CDR3 sequence: CASSLQGVADTQYF. The CDR3 DNA reads as TGTGCCAGCAGTTTACAGGGGGTGGCAGATACGCAGTATTTT.

The chain joins TRBV29-1 to TRBJ1-2; D not certain. Germline values: CDR1 SQVTM, CDR2 ANQGSEA. Trimming removed 3 bases from V and 6 bases from J, with 8 bases in between. CDR3 length: 11 amino acids. CDR3 residues: CSVDGVDGYTF. The CDR3 DNA sequence: TGCAGCGTTGACGGGGTTGATGGCTACACCTTC.

The V and J genes are TRBV24-1 and TRBJ2-3; TRBD2 matches at 10 bases. This CDR3 contains 14 residues. Trimming cost V 5 bases and J 5 bases; bases outside gene matches: 3. The germline V gene has CDR1 KGHDR and CDR2 SFDVKD. The CDR3 sequence is CATSVSGGGDTQYF. Written as DNA, the CDR3 is TGTGCCACCAGTGTAAGCGGGGGGGGAGATACGCAGTATTTT.

This clone was observed a few times. The rearrangement links TRBV19 to TRBJ2-1; 7 bases align to TRBD2. Per germline, CDR1 LNHDA and CDR2 SQIVND (reference sequence). This CDR3 comprises 15 residues. Trimming at V came to 4 bases and at J to 0 bases, leaving 3 bases not matched to a gene. The CDR3, as DNA: TGTGCCAGTAGTACCGGGGGGAGCTCCTACAATGAGCAGTTCTTC. The encoded protein is CASSTGGSSYNEQFF.